This TCR beta chain was found in a study of T cells in localized non-small cell lung cancer. Study findings and constraints: Heterogeneity is still possible, as just one tumor region was sequenced. The highest T cell clonality was in uninvolved adjacent lung, above tumor. A median of about 58 of the top 100 tumor clones appeared in adjacent lung, which was paired and uninvolved. Higher T cell density in the blood was associated with longer overall survival, whereas higher adjacent-lung clonality associated with shorter survival.

The germline CDR1 and CDR2 sequences are SGHRS and YFSETQ. The CDR3 covers 16 residues. The V gene lost 0 bases and the J gene lost 0 bases, with 12 bases spanning the gap. Comment on this clone: The target antigen is unknown.

Sequencing used immunoSEQ multiplex PCR; TCRdb keeps in-frame clones, though not all of them. Among tens of thousands of clones listed, approximately 86% were seen once. The sequence derives from a man aged 35 to 69 with stage I squamous cell lung carcinoma. The chain employs TRBV5-1 and TRBJ1-1; D is ambiguous. The source was peripheral blood, collected before any cancer treatment. CDR3 sequence: CASSLGVQAMNTEAFF. Written as DNA, the CDR3 is TGCGCCAGCAGCTTGGGAGTTCAGGCGATGAACACTGAAGCTTTCTTT.